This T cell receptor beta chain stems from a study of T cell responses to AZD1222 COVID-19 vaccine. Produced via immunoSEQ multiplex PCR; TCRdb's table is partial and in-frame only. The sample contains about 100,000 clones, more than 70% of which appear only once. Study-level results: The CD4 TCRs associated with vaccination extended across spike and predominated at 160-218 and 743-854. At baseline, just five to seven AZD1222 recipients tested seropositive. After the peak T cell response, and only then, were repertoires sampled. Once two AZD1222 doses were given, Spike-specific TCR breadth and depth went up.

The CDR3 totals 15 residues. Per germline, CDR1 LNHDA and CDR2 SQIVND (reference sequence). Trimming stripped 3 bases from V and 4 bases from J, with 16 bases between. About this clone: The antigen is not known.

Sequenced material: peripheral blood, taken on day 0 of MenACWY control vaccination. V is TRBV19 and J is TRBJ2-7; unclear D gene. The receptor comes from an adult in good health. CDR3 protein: CASSISRALSYEQYF. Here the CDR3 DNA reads TGTGCCAGTAGTATTTCCCGGGCCCTTTCATACGAGCAGTACTTC. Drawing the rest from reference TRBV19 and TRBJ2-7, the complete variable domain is DGGITQSPKYLFRKEGQNVTLSCEQNLNHDAMYWYRQDPGQGLRLIYYSQIVNDFQKGDIAEGYSVSREKKESFPLTVTSAQKNPTAFYLCASSISRALSYEQYFGPGTRLTVT.